This T cell receptor (beta chain) was obtained from a study of shared clonotypes between healthy human individuals. Findings and limits, study-wide: Rarefaction revealed incomplete sorted-subset sequencing despite large depth.

The V gene's germline CDR1 is MNHEY and CDR2 SMNVEV (reference sequence). The CDR3 sequence is 15 residues long. The V and J ends lost 4 bases and 0 bases respectively, with 9 bases between them. For this clone: Antigen unknown.

Using immunoSEQ multiplex PCR, the repertoire was profiled, and TCRdb retains in-frame clones only, with some absent. The table shows about 2.1 million clones, with approximately 92% occurring only once. Naive CD8 cells, CD45RO-negative and positively selected for CCR7, excluded terminally differentiated effector memory CD45RA+ cells. J is TRBJ1-4 and V is TRBV27; D gene uncertain. This clonotype originated in a young man in good health. Some clones in this sample may be carry-over from other donors' samples. Source material: naive CD8+ T cells from PBMCs. CDR3 in amino acids: CASSSRRATNEKLFF. CDR3 bases: TGTGCCAGCAGTTCTCGACGTGCAACTAATGAAAAACTGTTTTTT.